This section outlines one T cell receptor (beta chain) sequence together with its context. The CDR3 contains 14 residues. The germline V gene has CDR1 LNHDA and CDR2 SQIVND (reference sequence). V lost 7 bases and J 0 bases, leaving 9 bases between the germline ends. The data were obtained in a study of blood T cell repertoires in COVID-19. At the level of the study: Sites in the United States, Italy and Spain provided acute and convalescent COVID-19 samples. T cells, B-cell-depleted T cells, or PBMCs supplied cDNA or gDNA.

In the source study's methods: Estimation of nucleated cell counts relied on the amplification of reference gene primers. Data came from immunoSEQ multiplex PCR; TCRdb stores just in-frame clones and leaves some out. The DNA was the basis for D and trimming; V, J and clone size are from that table. The table shows 200,000 to 300,000 clones, with nearly 85% occurring only once. The sample consisted of peripheral blood. This sequence originates from a human donor in a cohort sampled during active COVID-19. This rearrangement joins TRBV19 to TRBJ1-4; possible D gene TRBD1, 5 bases. The CDR3 is CASTLTATNEKLFF. In DNA, the CDR3 is TGTGCCAGTACCTTGACAGCAACTAATGAAAAACTGTTTTTT. The full variable domain, with the rest looked up from reference TRBV19 and TRBJ1-4, is DGGITQSPKYLFRKEGQNVTLSCEQNLNHDAMYWYRQDPGQGLRLIYYSQIVNDFQKGDIAEGYSVSREKKESFPLTVTSAQKNPTAFYLCASTLTATNEKLFFGSGTQLSVL.